Presented here are 21 T cell receptor beta chains from one specimen sequenced in a study of blood T cell repertoires in COVID-19. Sequencing used immunoSEQ multiplex PCR; TCRdb keeps in-frame clones, though not all of them. Found here are about 20,000 clones, 60% to 85% of them singletons; the top ten hold roughly 50%. The sequencing sample was made of peripheral blood. All receptors derive from a man older than 75 with acute or convalescent COVID-19.

The V gene is TRBV30, the J gene TRBJ1-6, with D possibly matching TRBD1 (6 bases). Germline V CDR1 and CDR2: GTSNPN, SVGIG (reference sequence). V lost 2 bases to trimming and J lost 5 bases, with 19 bases between them. The CDR3 runs to 17 residues. The CDR3 nucleotides are TGTGCCTGGAGTCAAGGGACACCCCTTGGGAATAATTCACCCCTCCACTTT. This sequence encodes CAWSQGTPLGNNSPLHF.

The chain combines TRBV7-9 with TRBJ2-3; TRBD2 agrees at 7 bases. V gave up 5 bases and J gave up 4 bases; unmatched junction bases: 6. This CDR3 is 14 amino acids long. Per germline, CDR1 SEHNR and CDR2 FQNEAQ (reference sequence). The CDR3 here is CASSPGGGADTQYF. The CDR3 DNA reads as TGTGCCAGCAGCCCTGGGGGGGGAGCAGATACGCAGTATTTT.

This chain links TRBV6-5 with TRBJ2-1; a possible D gene is TRBD1 (5 bases). The V gene lost 5 bases and the J gene lost 6 bases, with 8 bases spanning the gap. Per germline, CDR1 MNHEY and CDR2 SVGAGI. CDR3 size: 12 residues. The CDR3 protein is CASSNTGNEQFF. The DNA of the CDR3 is TGTGCCAGCAGTAATACAGGCAATGAGCAGTTCTTC.

V gene TRBV10-2 combines with J gene TRBJ2-3, with 8 bases aligning to TRBD2. The V segment lost 3 bases and the J segment 3 bases; nucleotides outside the gene matches: 8. CDR1 and CDR2 (germline): WSHSY, SAAADI. The CDR3 loop spans 16 amino acids. CDR3 sequence reads: CASSDTSGGITDTQYF. The CDR3 DNA sequence: TGCGCCAGCAGTGATACTAGCGGAGGAATTACAGATACGCAGTATTTT.

This clone was observed once. The rearrangement links TRBV11-3 to TRBJ2-6, with a weak D call TRBD1 (6 bases). V shed 5 bases and J shed 1 base, with 9 bases lying between them. The length of the CDR3 is 15 residues. Germline V lookup: CDR1 SGHNT, CDR2 YENEEA. Written as DNA, the CDR3 is TGTGCCAGCAGCCGAGGGGGTTCTGGGGCCAACGTCCTGACTTTC. This codes for CASSRGGSGANVLTF. Variable domain in full (rest from reference TRBV11-3 and TRBJ2-6): EAGVVQSPRYKIIEKKQPVAFWCNPISGHNTLYWYLQNLGQGPELLIRYENEEAVDDSQLPKDRFSAERLKGVDSTLKIQPAELGDSAVYLCASSRGGSGANVLTFGAGSRLTVL.

The J gene is TRBJ2-3, the V gene TRBV6-2 or TRBV6-3, with 11 bases identical to TRBD2. Germline V gives CDR1 MNHEY, CDR2 SVGEGT. There are 17 residues in the CDR3. Trimming cost V 0 bases and J 4 bases; bases outside gene matches: 6. The DNA of the CDR3 is TGTGCCAGCAGTTACTCTTCTAGCGGGAGGTGGGCAGATACGCAGTATTTT. This sequence encodes CASSYSSSGRWADTQYF.

The chain carries TRBV27 and TRBJ1-3; D possibly corresponds to TRBD1 (6 bases). Germline CDR1 and CDR2: MNHEY and SMNVEV (reference sequence). The CDR3 sequence is 13 residues long. The CDR3 sequence: CVNEGDSGNTIYF. The CDR3 DNA follows: TGTGTAAATGAGGGGGACTCTGGAAACACCATATATTTT.

V and J are TRBV7-9 and TRBJ2-2, with TRBD2 identical over 9 bases. The CDR3 has 17 residues. Trimming removed 5 bases from V and 6 bases from J; junction bases left unmatched: 13. Germline V gene data show CDR1 as SEHNR and CDR2 as FQNEAQ (reference sequence). The CDR3 protein is CASSLPLAGVKAGELFF. CDR3 bases: TGTGCCAGCAGCCTTCCCTTAGCGGGAGTAAAGGCCGGGGAGCTGTTTTTT.

The chain joins TRBV30 to TRBJ1-6; D might be TRBD1 (6 bases). The CDR3 sequence is 14 residues long. The V gene's germline CDR1 is GTSNPN and CDR2 SVGIG (reference sequence). Trimming removed 0 bases at V and 6 bases at J, with 9 bases between. CDR3 loop: CAWSVQGSNSPLHF. The CDR3 coding sequence is TGTGCCTGGAGTGTACAGGGCTCTAATTCACCCCTCCACTTT.

The rearrangement uses TRBV5-8 and TRBJ2-1; 9 bases line up with TRBD2. This CDR3 has 16 residues. J lost 7 bases, V lost 3 bases, and 11 bases had no gene match. Germline V gives CDR1 SGHTS, CDR2 YDEGEE. Here the CDR3 DNA reads TGTGCCAGCAGCTCTTTAGCGGGAGTATTGTCAAATGAGCAGTTCTTC. It yields the protein CASSSLAGVLSNEQFF. Based on the CDR3 plus reference TRBV5-8 and TRBJ2-1, the full variable domain is EAGVTQSPTHLIKTRGQQATLRCSPISGHTSVYWYQQALGLGLQFLLWYDEGEERNRGNFPPRFSGRQFPNYSSELNVNALELEDSALYLCASSSLAGVLSNEQFFGPGTRLTVL.

In nucleotides, the CDR3 is TGTGCCAGCAGAAGGACAGGGGAGCAAGAGACCCAGTACTTC. Translated: CASRRTGEQETQYF. This sequence joins TRBV11-1 and TRBJ2-5; 9 nucleotides align to TRBD1. The J segment lost 2 bases and the V segment lost 6 bases, leaving 4 bases of the junction unmatched. Looked up from germline, CDR1 is SGHAT and CDR2 is FQDESV (reference sequence). CDR3 length: 14 residues.

This clone occurred a few times. The V call is TRBV24-1, the J call TRBJ1-4; no clear D gene. With 4 bases removed from V and 3 bases from J, the gap between germline ends came to 11 bases. Germline V gene data show CDR1 as KGHDR and CDR2 as SFDVKD. The CDR3 is 15 amino acids. CDR3 coding DNA: TGTGCCACCAGTGAAGGCCCGGGAGCTAATGAAAAACTGTTTTTT. Translation gives CATSEGPGANEKLFF.

The rearrangement links TRBV4-2 to TRBJ2-1; D is unclear. Trimming pared 2 bases from V and 0 bases from J, leaving 11 bases between. Germline V gene sequence: CDR1 LGHNA, CDR2 YNFKEQ. This CDR3 comprises 16 residues. The CDR3 spells CASSQLVFSSYNEQFF. The CDR3 nucleotides are TGTGCCAGCAGCCAACTTGTTTTCAGCTCCTACAATGAGCAGTTCTTC.

This sequence joins TRBV7-9 and TRBJ2-4; 10 bases are a match to TRBD1. The CDR3 length is 16 residues. Trimming removed 2 bases from V and 8 bases from J; junction bases left unmatched: 9. Germline CDR1 and CDR2: SEHNR and FQNEAQ (reference sequence). This CDR3 is CASSLLFGTGEDIQYF. CDR3 bases: TGTGCCAGCAGCTTACTCTTCGGGACAGGGGAAGACATTCAGTACTTC.

This clone was counted between two and nine times. The CDR3 sequence: CASIEFLSDEQYF. The CDR3, as DNA: TGTGCCAGCATTGAGTTTCTCTCGGACGAGCAGTACTTC. The V gene is TRBV2, the J gene TRBJ2-7; D gene uncertain. V shed 7 bases and J shed 5 bases, with 15 bases lying between them. CDR1 is SNHLY and CDR2 is FYNNEI in the germline V gene. The CDR3 sequence is 13 residues long.

This sequence joins TRBV7-6 and TRBJ2-7, with unresolved D. Germline loops: CDR1 SGHVS, CDR2 FNYEAQ. Trimming stripped 5 bases from V and 4 bases from J, with 12 bases between. The CDR3 totals 13 residues. The CDR3 bases are TGTGCCAGCAGCGAGGAGCCAGAATACGAGCAGTACTTC. This gives the protein CASSEEPEYEQYF.

This chain joins TRBV21-1 and TRBJ2-7; the D call TRBD1 from the table was never checked on the DNA. TRBV21-1 is described as a pseudogene. This CDR3 has 12 amino acids. CDR3 nucleotides: TGTGCCAGCCTTAGGGACAGGGAGTGGTGGTACGTC. Protein: CASLRDREWWYV.

In this sample, this clone turned up a few times. The chain has TRBV19 and TRBJ2-2; TRBD1 aligns across 7 bases. Germline loops: CDR1 LNHDA, CDR2 SQIVND (reference sequence). The CDR3 has 17 residues. Trimming removed 4 bases from V and 7 bases from J; junction bases left unmatched: 15. CDR3 region: CASSTFPQTGYHGELFF. CDR3 DNA sequence: TGTGCCAGTAGTACCTTTCCCCAGACAGGGTATCACGGGGAGCTGTTTTTT.

CDR3 residues: CASSPAFGVALADTQYF. The DNA of the CDR3 is TGCGCCAGCAGCCCCGCATTTGGAGTAGCGCTGGCAGATACGCAGTATTTT. The chain carries TRBV5-1 and TRBJ2-3, with D perhaps TRBD2 (5 bases). CDR1 and CDR2 (germline): SGHRS, YFSETQ. V dropped 4 bases and J dropped 4 bases, with 22 bases sitting between them. The CDR3 covers 17 residues.

The chain links TRBV6-6 to TRBJ1-2; 7 nucleotides agree with TRBD1. With 6 bases clipped from V and 0 bases from J, the junction kept 4 bases outside the gene matches. This CDR3 is built from 14 residues. Per germline, CDR1 MNHNY and CDR2 SVGAGI (reference sequence). The CDR3 region has the DNA TGTGCCAGCAGGGGGGGACAGTCTAACTATGGCTACACCTTC. Protein product: CASRGGQSNYGYTF.

The chain joins TRBV7-8 to TRBJ2-5, with D perhaps TRBD1 (6 bases). Trimming pared 1 base from V and 7 bases from J, leaving 13 bases between. This CDR3 contains 14 residues. In germline, CDR1 is SGHVS, CDR2 FQNEAQ. CDR3 in amino acids: CASSLDRDLGTQYF. In DNA, the CDR3 is TGTGCCAGCAGCTTAGACAGGGATCTGGGGACCCAGTACTTC.